This TCR beta chain was sequenced during a study of T cell responses to AZD1222 COVID-19 vaccine. General study results and limits: The study found vaccine-associated CD4 TCRs spanning spike, dominant at 160-218 and 743-854.

Of note for this clone: What it binds is not known.

Method: immunoSEQ multiplex PCR; TCRdb's copy keeps in-frame clones and lacks some. The sample has about 120,000 clones; around 85% are singletons. CDR3 size: 17 residues. CDR1 is MNHEY, CDR2 SVGEGT, per germline. V lost 5 bases to trimming and J lost 2 bases; unmatched junction nucleotides: 12. Sequenced here: peripheral blood, sampled on day 0 of MenACWY control vaccination. The rearrangement links TRBV6-2 or TRBV6-3 to TRBJ1-5, with 7 bases aligning to TRBD1. This receptor was taken from an adult in good health. DNA for the CDR3: TGTGCCAGCAGTCCGGGACAGTTCAACTCGGGCAATCAGCCCCAGCATTTT. It codes for CASSPGQFNSGNQPQHF.